The source of this TCR beta chain is a study of T cells in Graves' hyperthyroidism and ophthalmopathy. Amplification yielded TCR beta CDR3 regions, with RNA transcripts as the source. The TCR CDR3 first-round RT-PCR relied on the HTBI primer set. TCRdb re-called the multiplex PCR reads with MiXCR, one entry per CDR3 protein. The repertoire includes roughly 300,000 distinct CDR3 sequences, approximately 18% of them detected once, and approximately 54% sits in the top ten. Patients counted as stable if ophthalmopathy did not develop within 18 months. Uncontrolled infection, other autoimmune disease, pregnancy or lactation led to exclusion. Whole-study findings and limits: Most thyroid clonotypes that were expanded above 0.001 also turned up in blood.

This clonotype turned up a few times. Its specificity is unknown. This TCR was sampled from a woman aged 50 to 60 with Graves' hyperthyroidism. Sequenced: blood.

This CDR3 reads CAWSFGRRKDTQYF. The CDR3 coding sequence is TGTGCCTGGAGTTTCGGCAGGCGTAAGGATACGCAGTATTTT. V and J are TRBV30 and TRBJ2-3, with no clear D. V lost 2 bases to trimming and J lost 6 bases, with 15 bases between them. Germline V gene sequence: CDR1 GTSNPN, CDR2 SVGIG (reference sequence). This CDR3 has 14 residues.